Each of the 6 T cell receptor beta chains below was sequenced from the same sample in a study of blood T cell repertoires in COVID-19. Here immunoSEQ multiplex PCR was the method, and the copy in TCRdb shows in-frame clones only, minus some. The table lists about 41,000 clones, 87% of them singletons, with about 4% in the top ten. The sequencing input was peripheral blood. These receptors came from a man aged 35 to 55 with COVID-19, enrolled during active disease.

V and J are TRBV2 and TRBJ1-3; TRBD1 agrees at 8 bases. This CDR3 region has 14 residues. The trim removed 6 bases at V and 2 bases at J, leaving 3 bases unmatched. Germline V gene data show CDR1 as SNHLY and CDR2 as FYNNEI. This chain's CDR3 is CASSVQGAGNTIYF. CDR3 bases: TGTGCCAGCAGCGTACAGGGGGCTGGAAACACCATATATTTT.

This clone was detected once. The CDR3: CASSENPGGNTEAFF. In DNA, the CDR3 is TGTGCCAGCAGTGAAAACCCAGGGGGCAACACTGAAGCTTTCTTT. The V and J genes are TRBV6-1 and TRBJ1-1; 8 positions agree with TRBD1. This CDR3 has 15 amino acids. Losses at the gene ends were 2 bases for V and 2 bases for J; bases not matched to a gene: 4. Looked up from germline, CDR1 is MNHNS and CDR2 is SASEGT.

The J gene is TRBJ2-7, the V gene TRBV7-9, with TRBD2 as a possible D gene (6 bases). This CDR3 region has 12 residues. The ends were cut back, 3 bases at V and 5 bases at J, with 8 bases in the middle. Germline lookup yields CDR1 SEHNR and CDR2 FQNEAQ (reference sequence). The CDR3, as DNA: TGTGCCAGCAGCTTTTTAGCGGACGAGCAGTACTTC. Translating gives CASSFLADEQYF.

The CDR3 region is CAISELAGADTEAFF. CDR3 DNA sequence: TGTGCCATCAGTGAGTTGGCAGGGGCGGACACTGAAGCTTTCTTT. The chain couples TRBV10-3 to TRBJ1-1, with a tentative D call TRBD1 (6 bases). This CDR3 has 15 residues. CDR1 is ENHRY, CDR2 SYGVKD, per germline. The V gene lost 1 base and the J gene lost 3 bases, with 12 bases spanning the gap.

The rearrangement links TRBV7-3 to TRBJ2-5, with a tentative D call TRBD2 (7 bases). The CDR3 length is 14 residues. The germline CDR1 and CDR2 sequences are SGHTA and FQGTGA. The V end lost 5 bases, the J end lost 5 bases, and 15 bases lay between the germline ends. CDR3 sequence: CASSPKGGPETQYF. The DNA of the CDR3 is TGTGCCAGCAGCCCTAAGGGGGGGCCGGAGACCCAGTACTTC.

The chain employs TRBV28 and TRBJ1-2, with 7 bases fitting TRBD1. Trimming at V came to 4 bases and at J to 4 bases, leaving 9 bases not matched to a gene. This CDR3 comprises 15 residues. The germline CDR1 and CDR2 sequences are MDHEN and SYDVKM. The CDR3 region has the DNA TGTGCCAGCAGTTCCGACAGGGAGGTTGCCTATGGCTACACCTTC. Amino acids: CASSSDREVAYGYTF.